Detailed here is one TCR beta chain. From germline, CDR1 is SGHRS and CDR2 YFSETQ. The CDR3 totals 16 residues. Deletions cut 4 bases from V and 0 bases from J, with 16 bases between. The data are from a study of blood T cell repertoires in COVID-19. Across the whole study: Collection of acute and convalescent COVID-19 samples took place in the United States, Italy and Spain.

Per the authors' pipeline: Amplified reference gene primers provided the basis for estimating nucleated cell counts. TCRdb's table, derived via immunoSEQ multiplex PCR, lists solely in-frame clones and lacks some. The DNA was the basis for D and trimming; V, J and clone size are from that table. The sample has about 140,000 clones, 88% seen once. Sequencing was performed on peripheral blood. This TCR came from a human donor with COVID-19, enrolled during active disease. The donor label of this sample is uncertain. The chain links TRBV5-1 to TRBJ1-2, with D perhaps TRBD1 (5 bases). CDR3 bases: TGCGCCAGCAGCCGGGAGGGGAAGGGCGCTAACTATGGCTACACCTTC. Translated, it gives CASSREGKGANYGYTF.